This entry lists 23 T cell receptor beta chains sequenced from one sample in a study of response to subunit inactivated influenza vaccine. TCRdb reanalysed the RT-PCR reads using MiXCR and keeps one entry per CDR3 protein. The sample comprises about 780,000 distinct CDR3 sequences, about 18% of which are singletons, and approximately 10% rests with the top ten. The sample in question was PBMCs from blood, obtained 5 days after vaccination. These receptors all come from a man aged 45-60 years who received an inactivated influenza vaccine.

This clonotype has a handful of counts. The DNA of the CDR3 is TGTGCCAGTGCTCGCGACAGGGGCATTTCCGATGGCTACACCTTC. Translating it yields CASARDRGISDGYTF. The rearrangement uses TRBV5-4 and TRBJ1-2, with TRBD1 identical over 8 bases. The CDR3 extends over 15 amino acids. CDR1 and CDR2 (germline): SGHNT, YYREEE (reference sequence). Trimming cost V 8 bases and J 6 bases; bases outside gene matches: 15.

The V call is TRBV6-2 or TRBV6-3, the J call TRBJ2-1, with D perhaps TRBD1 (5 bases). The CDR3 sequence is 13 residues long. Trimming took off 5 bases at V and 10 bases at J, with 15 bases between the two ends. Germline assignment: CDR1 MNHEY and CDR2 SVGEGT. CDR3 protein: CASSDSTGREQFF. CDR3 nucleotides: TGTGCCAGCAGTGATTCAACAGGAAGAGAGCAGTTCTTC.

This clonotype showed up just a few times. In DNA form, the CDR3 reads TGTGCCAGCAGCACTTTCGCGGGTGATACGCAGTATTTT. Protein product: CASSTFAGDTQYF. The V call is TRBV11-3, the J call TRBJ2-3; tentatively, D is TRBD2 (5 bases). The CDR3 sequence is 13 residues long. CDR1 is SGHNT, CDR2 YENEEA, per germline. Trimming removed 5 bases from V and 6 bases from J, with 12 bases in between.

This sequence joins TRBV20-1 and TRBJ1-1, with D uncertain. V lost 5 bases to trimming and J lost 3 bases, with 10 bases between them. Looked up from germline, CDR1 is DFQATT and CDR2 is SNEGSKA (reference sequence). The CDR3 runs to 12 residues. This CDR3 reads CSAGLADTEAFF. The CDR3 DNA is TGCAGTGCTGGGCTGGCTGACACTGAAGCTTTCTTT.

This clonotype has a handful of counts. This chain links TRBV12-3 or TRBV12-4 with TRBJ1-5; 9 positions match TRBD1. The trim removed 7 bases at V and 6 bases at J, leaving 7 bases unmatched. The CDR3 runs to 14 residues. The CDR3 sequence is CASTLTGGGQPQHF. CDR3 sequence (DNA): TGTGCCAGCACCCTCACAGGGGGCGGTCAGCCCCAGCATTTT.

This chain connects TRBV6-1 to TRBJ2-3; 8 bases fit TRBD1. The CDR3 loop spans 16 amino acids. From germline, CDR1 is MNHNS and CDR2 SASEGT. The trim removed 6 bases at V and 0 bases at J, leaving 8 bases unmatched. CDR3 loop: CASSSTGAMSTDTQYF. The CDR3 DNA reads TGTGCCAGCAGCTCGACAGGGGCTATGAGCACAGATACGCAGTATTTT.

The rearrangement uses TRBV12-3 or TRBV12-4 and TRBJ1-1; D gene ambiguous. The CDR3 spans 14 residues. With 7 bases removed from V and 5 bases from J, the gap between germline ends came to 17 bases. The CDR3 bases are TGTGCCAGCACCTTGTCTGCCCTTGGGACTGAAGCTTTCTTT. Translation: CASTLSALGTEAFF.

The chain uses TRBV7-2 and TRBJ1-4; no reliable D call. There are 13 residues in the CDR3. V dropped 1 base and J dropped 7 bases, with 7 bases sitting between them. Germline assignment: CDR1 SGHTA and CDR2 FQGNSA. The CDR3 DNA is TGTGCCAGCAGCTTAGGCTTCCGTGAAAAACTGTTTTTT. Translated, it gives CASSLGFREKLFF.

This clonotype occurred a few times. The rearrangement links TRBV5-8 to TRBJ2-3, with 15 bases lining up with TRBD2. The CDR3 totals 17 residues. From germline, CDR1 is SGHTS and CDR2 YDEGEE. Trimming at V came to 4 bases and at J to 0 bases, leaving 3 bases not matched to a gene. The CDR3 protein is CASSEGTSGGSTDTQYF. The DNA for the CDR3 is TGTGCCAGCAGCGAAGGGACTAGCGGGGGGAGCACAGATACGCAGTATTTT.

This clonotype was detected many times. The gene calls are TRBV4-3 and TRBJ2-4; the match to TRBD1 covers 7 bases. The CDR3 covers 13 residues. Germline CDR1 LGHNA, CDR2 YSLEER. Germline trimming cut 1 base from V and 6 bases from J; bases unmatched to any gene: 0. The CDR3 bases are TGCGCCAGCAGCCAAGGACAGGGAAACATTCAGTACTTC. The encoded protein is CASSQGQGNIQYF.

This clonotype turned up a few times. The chain uses TRBV7-2 and TRBJ1-1, with a tentative D call TRBD1 (6 bases). Germline CDR1 SGHTA, CDR2 FQGNSA. The CDR3 is made up of 13 amino acids. The V end lost 5 bases, the J end lost 7 bases, and 14 bases lay between the germline ends. CDR3 region: CASSTRGGHEAFF. The CDR3 DNA reads as TGTGCCAGCAGCACCCGGGGGGGGCATGAAGCTTTCTTT.

The V and J genes are TRBV7-2 and TRBJ2-3, with 8 bases that match TRBD2. This CDR3 is built from 15 residues. The ends lost 3 bases at V and 3 bases at J; junction bases unmatched: 5. In germline, CDR1 is SGHTA, CDR2 FQGNSA. The CDR3 is CASSFISGKTDTQYF. The CDR3 region has the DNA TGTGCCAGCAGCTTTATTAGCGGGAAAACAGATACGCAGTATTTT.

The chain has TRBV12-3 or TRBV12-4 and TRBJ1-2, with 9 bases lining up with TRBD1. With V trimmed by 6 bases and J by 3 bases, 2 bases remained unmatched. The CDR3 length is 13 residues. The CDR3 spells CASRGQGHYGYTF. The DNA for the CDR3 is TGTGCCAGCAGGGGACAGGGACACTATGGCTACACCTTC.

In the case of this clonotype: Since no conserved phenylalanine or tryptophan closes the CDR3, a read error is the likely cause. The chain recombines TRBV29-1 with TRBJ2-1; D call uncertain. Trimming took off 7 bases at V and 2 bases at J, with 12 bases between the two ends. This CDR3 contains 13 residues. The germline CDR1 and CDR2 sequences are SQVTM and ANQGSEA. CDR3 residues: CSARYEAYNEQFL. The CDR3 DNA is TGCAGCGCCCGGTATGAAGCCTACAATGAGCAGTTCCTC.

A few counts support this clonotype. The chain couples TRBV18 to TRBJ2-7; 8 bases are a match to TRBD1. CDR3 length: 13 amino acids. Germline CDR1 is KGHSH and CDR2 is LQKENI. The J segment lost 5 bases and the V segment lost 3 bases, leaving 3 bases of the junction unmatched. The CDR3 DNA is TGTGCCAGCTCACCGGACAGGGTGAACGAGCAGTACTTC. Its translation: CASSPDRVNEQYF.

There are a few counts of this clonotype. The chain combines TRBV20-1 with TRBJ2-2; perhaps TRBD1 as D (6 bases). This CDR3 is 14 amino acids long. Between the trimmed V and J ends, which lost 5 bases and 0 bases, there was a span of 10 bases. CDR1 DFQATT and CDR2 SNEGSKA come from the germline V gene (reference sequence). The CDR3 bases are TGCAGTGCTGCAGACAGGACGAACACCGGGGAGCTGTTTTTT. Its protein product is CSAADRTNTGELFF.

The chain is built from TRBV12-3 or TRBV12-4 and TRBJ2-3; 7 bases match TRBD1. V lost 7 bases, J lost 4 bases, and 2 bases stayed unmatched. The CDR3 totals 12 residues. The CDR3 nucleotides read TGTGCCAGCAACCAGGGGGCAGATACGCAGTATTTT. This sequence encodes CASNQGADTQYF.

The V call is TRBV5-6, the J call TRBJ2-2; D is unresolved. The germline V gene encodes CDR1 SGHDT and CDR2 YYEEEE. The CDR3 covers 16 residues. Deletions cut 0 bases from V and 5 bases from J, with 14 bases between. This chain's CDR3 is CASSLVSSVGTGELFF. The CDR3 DNA sequence: TGTGCCAGCAGCTTGGTCTCCAGCGTCGGGACCGGGGAGCTGTTTTTT.

The chain links TRBV9 to TRBJ1-1; D might be TRBD1 (6 bases). Trimming left V 0 bases short and J 1 base short, with 10 bases between. This CDR3 is built from 15 residues. Per the germline V gene, CDR1 is SGDLS and CDR2 is YYNGEE. The CDR3 region is CASSVEGQQNTEAFF. Written as DNA, the CDR3 is TGTGCCAGCAGCGTAGAGGGACAACAGAACACTGAAGCTTTCTTT.

This clonotype showed up just a few times. This chain links TRBV7-3 with TRBJ2-3; tentative D call: TRBD2 (5 bases). V lost 3 bases, J lost 3 bases, and 7 bases lay in between. CDR1 and CDR2 from the germline V gene are SGHTA and FQGTGA. The CDR3 is 13 residues long. This CDR3 reads CASSFDYTDTQYF. The CDR3 DNA reads as TGTGCCAGCAGCTTCGACTATACAGATACGCAGTATTTT.

There are a few counts of this clonotype. The chain combines TRBV4-3 with TRBJ1-6; no firm D call. Germline V gives CDR1 LGHNA, CDR2 YSLEER. CDR3 length: 15 amino acids. V lost 1 base, J lost 3 bases, and 7 bases lay in between. As DNA, the CDR3 is TGCGCCAGCAGCCAAGCAACTAACTATAATTCACCCCTCCACTTT. It is translated as CASSQATNYNSPLHF.

Details on this clonotype: Possible read error: a much larger clone is one base away. This sequence joins TRBV6-2 or TRBV6-3 and TRBJ2-2; D unclear. Trimming left V 0 bases short and J 1 base short, with 3 bases between. The length of the CDR3 is 14 residues. CDR1 is MNHEY and CDR2 is SVGEGT in the germline V gene. The CDR3 nucleotides read TGTGCCAGCAGTTACTCGGTGAACACCGGGGAGCTGTTTTTT. It encodes CASSYSVNTGELFF.

This clonotype has ten or more counts. This rearrangement joins TRBV20-1 to TRBJ1-4; TRBD1 might be the D (5 bases). Germline V gives CDR1 DFQATT, CDR2 SNEGSKA (reference sequence). V was pared by 0 bases and J by 8 bases, with 16 bases between. CDR3 length equals 15 residues. As DNA, the CDR3 is TGCAGTGCTAGAGATGGTCAGGGTCTCCGGGAAAAACTGTTTTTT. It codes for CSARDGQGLREKLFF.